Below, 5 T cell receptor beta chains from the same sample are listed, as sequenced in a study of T cells in Graves' hyperthyroidism and ophthalmopathy. RNA transcripts provided the source from which TCR beta CDR3 regions were amplified. HTBI primers were used for first-round RT-PCR of the TCR CDR3. TCRdb itself ran the multiplex PCR reads through MiXCR, one entry per CDR3 protein. Of under 300,000 distinct CDR3 sequences listed, roughly 13% are singletons. Specimen: blood. The receptors were sampled from a woman between 35 and 50 years old with Graves' hyperthyroidism.

This clonotype was seen repeatedly, ten times or more. The rearrangement links TRBV7-2 to TRBJ2-3, with 11 bases aligning to TRBD2. The CDR3 is 17 residues long. Germline V gene lookup returns CDR1 SGHTA and CDR2 FQGNSA. V was clipped by 0 bases and J by 2 bases; unmatched bases: 4. The CDR3 reads CASSLAALAGDTDTQYF. The CDR3 DNA reads TGTGCCAGCAGCTTAGCGGCACTAGCGGGGGACACAGATACGCAGTATTTT. The variable domain in full, with the rest retrieved from reference TRBV7-2 and TRBJ2-3, is GAGVSQSPSNKVTEKGKDVELRCDPISGHTALYWYRQSLGQGLEFLIYFQGNSAPDKSGLPSDRFSAERTGGSVSTLTIQRTQQEDSAVYLCASSLAALAGDTDTQYFGPGTRLTVL.

This rearrangement joins TRBV29-1 to TRBJ1-1; TRBD1 might be the D (5 bases). Germline V gene data show CDR1 as SQVTM and CDR2 as ANQGSEA. This CDR3 contains 12 residues. Between the trimmed V and J ends, which lost 1 base and 8 bases, there was a span of 11 bases. CDR3 DNA sequence: TGCAGCGTTGAAGCAGGGCTACCGGAAGCTTTCTTT. The encoded protein is CSVEAGLPEAFF. The full variable domain, with the rest looked up from reference TRBV29-1 and TRBJ1-1, is SAVISQKPSRDICQRGTSLTIQCQVDSQVTMMFWYRQQPGQSLTLIATANQGSEATYESGFVIDKFPISRPNLTFSTLTVSNMSPEDSSIYLCSVEAGLPEAFFGQGTRLTVV.

This clonotype was observed at least ten times. J is TRBJ1-1 and V is TRBV6-1; D not resolved. Germline loops: CDR1 MNHNS, CDR2 SASEGT. This CDR3 is built from 13 residues. The V end lost 2 bases, the J end lost 7 bases, and 11 bases lay between the germline ends. The CDR3 protein is CASSEYRKFEAFF. For the CDR3, the DNA is TGTGCCAGCAGTGAATATCGGAAATTTGAAGCTTTCTTT.

This clonotype came up many times. The V call is TRBV5-6, the J call TRBJ2-7, with a tentative D call TRBD1 (6 bases). V lost 3 bases and J 2 bases, leaving 12 bases between the germline ends. This CDR3 spans 14 amino acids. The germline V gene encodes CDR1 SGHDT and CDR2 YYEEEE. The chain's CDR3 is CASSSATGTYEQYF. CDR3 DNA sequence: TGTGCCAGCAGCTCAGCAACAGGGACCTACGAGCAGTACTTC.

Ten or more counts support this clonotype. The V gene is TRBV15, the J gene TRBJ2-7, with D unresolved. With 0 bases removed from V and 0 bases from J, the gap between germline ends came to 3 bases. Germline CDR1 reads LNHNV; CDR2 reads YYDKDF (reference sequence). This CDR3 spans 13 amino acids. The chain's CDR3 is CATSRDASYEQYF. The CDR3 coding sequence is TGTGCCACCAGCAGAGATGCCTCCTACGAGCAGTACTTC.